Presented here are 24 T cell receptor beta chains from one specimen sequenced in a study of type 1 regulatory T cells. TCRdb used MiXCR to reprocess the reads, holding one entry per CDR3 protein. The table includes tens of thousands of distinct CDR3 sequences, 55% to 80% detected once. These receptors lack a known antigen. The source material was cultured T cells, either the whole culture or a sorted T cell fraction (not recorded which). Specified subset: Tr1-enriched cell product generated in vitro against host alloantigens. Receptors originate from a human donor in good health.

The gene calls are TRBV7-9 and TRBJ1-2; D not certain. The CDR3 is 13 residues long. Germline CDR1 reads SEHNR; CDR2 reads FQNEAQ (reference sequence). V was pared by 6 bases and J by 0 bases, with 8 bases between. DNA of the CDR3: TGTGCCAGCAGGGGTAGCCCTAACTATGGCTACACCTTC. As protein: CASRGSPNYGYTF.

This clonotype has more than one count but fewer than ten. This chain uses TRBV18 with TRBJ2-5; D gene uncertain. The length of the CDR3 is 16 residues. V lost 0 bases to trimming and J lost 5 bases, with 16 bases between them. CDR1 KGHSH and CDR2 LQKENI come from the germline V gene. For the CDR3, the DNA is TGTGCCAGCTCACCACCGGATTCCCCCAGAAGGGAGACCCAGTACTTC. Translating gives CASSPPDSPRRETQYF.

The chain has TRBV20-1 and TRBJ2-5; 9 bases align to TRBD1. This CDR3 has 15 residues. CDR1 and CDR2 from the germline V gene are DFQATT and SNEGSKA (reference sequence). With 6 bases clipped from V and 0 bases from J, the junction kept 8 bases outside the gene matches. CDR3 protein: CSAAGTGTYQETQYF. The CDR3 DNA reads as TGCAGTGCGGCCGGGACAGGGACGTACCAAGAGACCCAGTACTTC.

The chain is built from TRBV7-2 and TRBJ1-1; D gene uncertain. Trimming took 3 bases from V and 1 from J, leaving 6 bases between them. Germline V gene data show CDR1 as SGHTA and CDR2 as FQGNSA. This CDR3 spans 13 amino acids. The CDR3 coding sequence is TGTGCCAGCAGCTTCGGGAGGAACACTGAAGCTTTCTTT. Its translation: CASSFGRNTEAFF.

This clonotype occurred a few times. The chain recombines TRBV5-1 with TRBJ1-2; D perhaps matches TRBD1 (5 bases). Germline CDR1 SGHRS, CDR2 YFSETQ. The V end was cut by 0 bases, the J end by 7 bases, with 10 bases between. This CDR3 has 13 amino acids. CDR3 sequence (DNA): TGCGCCAGCAGCTTGGTTGGGACTGGTGGCTACACCTTC. Its protein product is CASSLVGTGGYTF.

This clonotype came up a few times. This chain links TRBV20-1 with TRBJ2-2, with 8 bases fitting TRBD2. Germline CDR1 and CDR2: DFQATT and SNEGSKA (reference sequence). CDR3 length equals 15 residues. Trimming at V came to 2 bases and at J to 5 bases, leaving 7 bases not matched to a gene. This chain's CDR3 is CSARSLAEQTGELFF. CDR3 coding DNA: TGCAGTGCTAGATCACTAGCGGAGCAGACCGGGGAGCTGTTTTTT.

This clonotype was seen a handful of times. The rearrangement joins TRBV20-1 to TRBJ2-7; 7 bases are shared with TRBD1. This CDR3 spans 12 amino acids. Germline V lookup: CDR1 DFQATT, CDR2 SNEGSKA (reference sequence). V lost 6 bases and J lost 2; bases outside the gene matches: 4. CDR3 DNA: TGCAGTGCAGACAGGGAGACCTACGAGCAGTACTTC. Amino acid sequence: CSADRETYEQYF.

The chain links TRBV28 to TRBJ1-5; 8 bases map to TRBD1. Germline CDR1 MDHEN, CDR2 SYDVKM. With 7 bases clipped from V and 3 bases from J, the junction kept 8 bases outside the gene matches. There are 15 residues in the CDR3. The CDR3 spells CASTNRQGFNQPQHF. CDR3 coding DNA: TGTGCCAGCACGAATCGACAGGGGTTCAATCAGCCCCAGCATTTT. Combining the CDR3 with reference TRBV28 and TRBJ1-5 gives the whole variable domain DVKVTQSSRYLVKRTGEKVFLECVQDMDHENMFWYRQDPGLGLRLIYFSYDVKMKEKGDIPEGYSVSREKKERFSLILESASTNQTSMYLCASTNRQGFNQPQHFGDGTRLSIL.

This clonotype has only one observation. V usage is TRBV7-2 and J usage is TRBJ2-5, with D perhaps given as TRBD1 or TRBD2 (5 bases each). The CDR3 sequence is 13 residues long. The V gene's germline CDR1 is SGHTA and CDR2 FQGNSA. Trimming shortened V by 3 bases and J by 4 bases, and 9 bases separated the two germline ends. The CDR3 region is CASSFRGRETQYF. CDR3 bases: TGTGCCAGCAGCTTTAGGGGACGAGAGACCCAGTACTTC.

The rearrangement links TRBV5-6 to TRBJ1-1; 8 positions agree with TRBD1. V lost 0 bases and J lost 0; bases outside the gene matches: 4. Germline CDR1 is SGHDT and CDR2 is YYEEEE. This CDR3 spans 16 amino acids. The CDR3 reads CASSLGTGIMNTEAFF. In DNA form, the CDR3 reads TGTGCCAGCAGCTTGGGGACAGGGATTATGAACACTGAAGCTTTCTTT.

The chain employs TRBV4-1 and TRBJ1-1, with 12 bases matching TRBD1. CDR1 MGHRA and CDR2 YSYEKL come from the germline V gene. The V segment lost 4 bases and the J segment 1 base; nucleotides outside the gene matches: 7. The CDR3 is 17 residues long. In DNA form, the CDR3 reads TGCGCCAGCAGCCCACTTTGGGGACAGGGGGCGAACACTGAAGCTTTCTTT. It yields the protein CASSPLWGQGANTEAFF.

This chain joins TRBV20-1 and TRBJ2-3; 8 bases are a match to TRBD2. The CDR3 runs 13 residues. From germline, CDR1 is DFQATT and CDR2 SNEGSKA (reference sequence). The CDR3: CRVAGPLPDTQYF. The CDR3 nucleotides are TGCAGGGTAGCGGGGCCGTTGCCAGATACGCAGTATTTT.

The rearrangement joins TRBV30 to TRBJ2-1; D call uncertain. The CDR3 covers 12 residues. Germline V lookup: CDR1 GTSNPN, CDR2 SVGIG (reference sequence). V dropped 4 bases and J dropped 7 bases, with 11 bases sitting between them. CDR3 loop: CAWTDEMNEQFF. In nucleotides, the CDR3 is TGTGCCTGGACTGACGAAATGAATGAGCAGTTCTTC.

In its sample, this clonotype was seen a few times. The chain carries TRBV7-2 and TRBJ2-5; no clear D gene. Germline assignment: CDR1 SGHTA and CDR2 FQGNSA. Trimming stripped 3 bases from V and 5 bases from J, with 10 bases between. The CDR3 runs to 13 residues. CDR3 residues: CASSFTLRETQYF. DNA for the CDR3: TGTGCCAGCAGCTTTACACTAAGGGAGACCCAGTACTTC.

DNA of the CDR3: TGTGCCAGCACCAGACACGTCGTCGGTGGCTACACCTTC. The encoded protein is CASTRHVVGGYTF. The chain recombines TRBV6-2 or TRBV6-3 with TRBJ1-2; no definite D call. V lost 7 bases and J 7 bases, leaving 16 bases between the germline ends. This CDR3 contains 13 residues. Germline V gene data show CDR1 as MNHEY and CDR2 as SVGEGT.

The chain couples TRBV20-1 to TRBJ2-7, with TRBD1 identical over 8 bases. CDR1 is DFQATT and CDR2 is SNEGSKA in the germline V gene (reference sequence). The CDR3 extends over 14 amino acids. Unmatched junction bases numbered 7, after V lost 6 bases and J lost 0 bases. The DNA of the CDR3 is TGCAGTGCAGAGACGACAGGGGTCTCCTACGAGCAGTACTTC. As protein: CSAETTGVSYEQYF.

The V call is TRBV6-2 or TRBV6-3, the J call TRBJ2-6; D is ambiguous. Germline V gene sequence: CDR1 MNHEY, CDR2 SVGEGT. The CDR3 loop spans 18 amino acids. Trimming removed 5 bases at V and 2 bases at J, with 19 bases between. DNA for the CDR3: TGTGCCAGCAGTCTAATGGGGTTGGCTTTTCCTGGGGCCAACGTCCTGACTTTC. Translation: CASSLMGLAFPGANVLTF.

This clonotype was observed a few times. The chain combines TRBV6-2 or TRBV6-3 with TRBJ1-5; 8 nucleotides align to TRBD1. The CDR3 covers 15 residues. Losses at the gene ends were 2 bases for V and 7 bases for J; bases not matched to a gene: 7. Germline-derived CDR1 and CDR2 are MNHEY and SVGEGT. The CDR3 reads CASSYGQGVEQPQHF. The CDR3 nucleotides are TGTGCCAGCAGTTACGGACAGGGTGTTGAACAGCCCCAGCATTTT.

The J gene is TRBJ2-4, the V gene TRBV7-2, with no clear D. CDR1 is SGHTA, CDR2 FQGNSA, per germline. V shed 1 base and J shed 3 bases, with 7 bases lying between them. The CDR3 has 14 residues. CDR3 residues: CASSLGRRKNIQYF. DNA for the CDR3: TGTGCCAGCAGCTTAGGCCGTCGCAAAAACATTCAGTACTTC. The whole variable domain, filled in from reference TRBV7-2 and TRBJ2-4, reads GAGVSQSPSNKVTEKGKDVELRCDPISGHTALYWYRQSLGQGLEFLIYFQGNSAPDKSGLPSDRFSAERTGGSVSTLTIQRTQQEDSAVYLCASSLGRRKNIQYFGAGTRLSVL.

The V gene is TRBV3-1, the J gene TRBJ2-7, with TRBD2 matching 10 bases. Trimming at V came to 6 bases and at J to 1 base, leaving 3 bases not matched to a gene. The CDR3 is made up of 14 amino acids. Germline assignment: CDR1 LGHDT and CDR2 YNNKEL (reference sequence). The CDR3 sequence is CASRLAGASYEQYF. The CDR3 region has the DNA TGTGCCAGCAGGCTAGCGGGAGCGTCCTACGAGCAGTACTTC.

This clonotype was seen more than once but under ten times. The chain has TRBV7-9 and TRBJ1-5, with D uncertain. Trimming pared 5 bases from V and 0 bases from J, leaving 2 bases between. Germline values: CDR1 SEHNR, CDR2 FQNEAQ (reference sequence). There are 12 residues in the CDR3. The CDR3 DNA follows: TGTGCCAGCAGCAATAGCAATCAGCCCCAGCATTTT. It codes for CASSNSNQPQHF.

This rearrangement joins TRBV5-1 to TRBJ2-7; 10 bases match TRBD1. J was trimmed by 6 bases and V by 2 bases; bases with no gene match: 8. CDR3 length: 15 amino acids. The germline CDR1 and CDR2 sequences are SGHRS and YFSETQ. CDR3 sequence reads: CASSFTGTGEAEQYF. The CDR3 coding sequence is TGCGCCAGCAGCTTTACCGGGACAGGGGAGGCCGAGCAGTACTTC.

The chain carries TRBV18 and TRBJ1-1, with D perhaps matching TRBD1 (5 bases). V lost 0 bases and J 1 base, leaving 12 bases between the germline ends. CDR1 is KGHSH and CDR2 is LQKENI in the germline V gene. This CDR3 comprises 16 residues. The CDR3 DNA reads TGTGCCAGCTCACCACCGAATAGGCAGGGGAACACTGAAGCTTTCTTT. This codes for CASSPPNRQGNTEAFF. Complete variable domain (other parts from reference TRBV18 and TRBJ1-1): NAGVMQNPRHLVRRRGQEARLRCSPMKGHSHVYWYRQLPEEGLKFMVYLQKENIIDESGMPKERFSAEFPKEGPSILRIQQVVRGDSAAYFCASSPPNRQGNTEAFFGQGTRLTVV.

This chain connects TRBV11-2 to TRBJ1-5, with no clear D. The CDR3 runs 13 residues. The germline gives CDR1 SGHAT, CDR2 FQNNGV. V gave up 1 base and J gave up 5 bases, with 6 bases separating them. CDR3 in amino acids: CASSLGLDQPQHF. CDR3 in DNA: TGTGCCAGCAGCTTAGGTCTAGATCAGCCCCAGCATTTT.